A selection of T cell receptor beta chains follows, all from one sample in a study of cytomegalovirus exposure and HLA in healthy donors. TCRdb's copy holds only in-frame clones and misses some; the assay was immunoSEQ multiplex PCR. The ten most abundant clones cover 0.7% to 1% of a sample with 150,000 to 200,000 clones. The sample consisted of PBMCs. These receptors all come from a woman under 30 in good health and CMV-seropositive. Each CDR3 is given with its conserved first and last residue. A D gene is named only where the DNA matches it firmly.

v_call: TRBV2; d_call: NA; j_call: TRBJ1-1; cdr3_nt: TGTGCCAGCAGTGAAGGCTGGGCAAGTTCGGCTGAAGCTTTCTTT; cdr3_aa: CASSEGWASSAEAFF
v_call: TRBV7-9; d_call: NA; j_call: TRBJ2-5; cdr3_nt: TGTGCCAGCAGCTTAGACAGCCCAGGGGCCCAGTACTTC; cdr3_aa: CASSLDSPGAQYF
v_call: TRBV7-2; d_call: NA; j_call: TRBJ2-1; cdr3_nt: TGTGCCAGCAGCTTAGGGAGCCACGTATACAATGAGCAGTTCTTC; cdr3_aa: CASSLGSHVYNEQFF
v_call: TRBV5-1; d_call: NA; j_call: TRBJ2-7; cdr3_nt: TGCGCCAGCAGCGCGGGACCGGGATCCTACGAGCAGTACTTC; cdr3_aa: CASSAGPGSYEQYF
v_call: TRBV25-1; d_call: NA; j_call: TRBJ2-5; cdr3_nt: TGTGCCAGCAGTGAACCTGGTCAGAAAGGGGCTGGGACCCAGTACTTC; cdr3_aa: CASSEPGQKGAGTQYF
v_call: TRBV18; d_call: NA; j_call: TRBJ1-3; cdr3_nt: TGTGCCAGCTCACCACCGTATAGCCCCATCTCTGGAAACACCATATATTTT; cdr3_aa: CASSPPYSPISGNTIYF
v_call: TRBV4-1; d_call: NA; j_call: TRBJ1-2; cdr3_nt: TGCGCCAGCAGCCGTCCAGGGGCCAGTAACTATGGCTACACCTTC; cdr3_aa: CASSRPGASNYGYTF
v_call: TRBV6-1; d_call: TRBD2; j_call: TRBJ2-3; cdr3_nt: TGTGCCAGCAGTGAAACCGATACCTTAGCGGGAGCGAGCACAGATACGCAGTATTTT; cdr3_aa: CASSETDTLAGASTDTQYF
v_call: TRBV9; d_call: NA; j_call: TRBJ2-1; cdr3_nt: TGTGCCAGCAGCGTAGCTCAGCGGCACTACAATGAGCAGTTCTTC; cdr3_aa: CASSVAQRHYNEQFF
v_call: TRBV2; d_call: NA; j_call: TRBJ2-5; cdr3_nt: TGTGCCAGCAGGGGGCTCGAAGAGACCCAGTACTTC; cdr3_aa: CASRGLEETQYF
v_call: TRBV5-6; d_call: NA; j_call: TRBJ2-7; cdr3_nt: TGTGCCAGCAGCTTGGCGCAGGTCTACGAGCAGTACTTC; cdr3_aa: CASSLAQVYEQYF
v_call: TRBV5-1; d_call: TRBD2; j_call: TRBJ2-3; cdr3_nt: TGCGCCAGCAGCTTAAAGACTAGCGGAGAGGGGAGAACAGATACGCAGTATTTT; cdr3_aa: CASSLKTSGEGRTDTQYF
v_call: TRBV9; d_call: TRBD1; j_call: TRBJ2-3; cdr3_nt: TGTGCCAGCAGCGCAGATCAGGGGGCAACAGATACGCAGTATTTT; cdr3_aa: CASSADQGATDTQYF